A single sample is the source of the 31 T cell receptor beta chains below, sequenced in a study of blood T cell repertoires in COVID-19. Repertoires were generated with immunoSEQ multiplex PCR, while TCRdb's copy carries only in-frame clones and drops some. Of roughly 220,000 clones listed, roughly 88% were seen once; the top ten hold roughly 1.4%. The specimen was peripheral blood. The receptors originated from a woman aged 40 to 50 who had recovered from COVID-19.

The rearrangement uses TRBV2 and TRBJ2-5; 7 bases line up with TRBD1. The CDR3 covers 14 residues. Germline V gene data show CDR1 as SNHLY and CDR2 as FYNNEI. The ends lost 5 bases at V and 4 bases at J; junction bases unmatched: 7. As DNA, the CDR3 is TGTGCCAGCAGTTCAACAGGGGTGGTAGAGACCCAGTACTTC. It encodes CASSSTGVVETQYF.

The CDR3 sequence: CASSQNHKNTEAFF. In nucleotides, the CDR3 is TGTGCCAGCAGCCAAAACCACAAGAACACTGAAGCTTTCTTT. The genes are TRBV7-9 and TRBJ1-1; D gene unclear. The CDR3 is made up of 14 amino acids. Trimming cost V 5 bases and J 1 base, with 11 bases left between them. Germline CDR1 reads SEHNR; CDR2 reads FQNEAQ (reference sequence). The variable domain in full, with the rest retrieved from reference TRBV7-9 and TRBJ1-1, is DTGVSQNPRHKITKRGQNVTFRCDPISEHNRLYWYRQTLGQGPEFLTYFQNEAQLEKSRLLSDRFSAERPKGSFSTLEIQRTEQGDSAMYLCASSQNHKNTEAFFGQGTRLTVV.

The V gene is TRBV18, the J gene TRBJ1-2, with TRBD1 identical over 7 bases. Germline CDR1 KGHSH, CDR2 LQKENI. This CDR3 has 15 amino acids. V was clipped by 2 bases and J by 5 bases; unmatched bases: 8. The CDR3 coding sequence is TGTGCCAGCTCACCAGATCGGGACAGATTGTATGGCTACACCTTC. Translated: CASSPDRDRLYGYTF.

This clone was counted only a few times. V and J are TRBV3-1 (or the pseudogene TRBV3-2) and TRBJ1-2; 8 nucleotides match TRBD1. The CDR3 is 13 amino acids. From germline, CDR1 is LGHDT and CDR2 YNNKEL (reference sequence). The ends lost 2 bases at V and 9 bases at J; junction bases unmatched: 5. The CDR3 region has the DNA TGTGCCAGCAGCCAAAATCGACAGGGGAGCTACACCTTC. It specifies CASSQNRQGSYTF.

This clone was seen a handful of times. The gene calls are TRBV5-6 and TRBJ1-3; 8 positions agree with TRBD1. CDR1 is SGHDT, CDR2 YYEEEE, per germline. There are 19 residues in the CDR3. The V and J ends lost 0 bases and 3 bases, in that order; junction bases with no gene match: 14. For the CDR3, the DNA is TGTGCCAGCAGCTTGGGTGGGCCCGGACAGGGTGCCTATGGAAACACCATATATTTT. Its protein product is CASSLGGPGQGAYGNTIYF. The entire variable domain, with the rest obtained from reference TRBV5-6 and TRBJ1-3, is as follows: DAGVTQSPTHLIKTRGQQVTLRCSPKSGHDTVSWYQQALGQGPQFIFQYYEEEERQRGNFPDRFSGHQFPNYSSELNVNALLLGDSALYLCASSLGGPGQGAYGNTIYFGEGSWLTVV.

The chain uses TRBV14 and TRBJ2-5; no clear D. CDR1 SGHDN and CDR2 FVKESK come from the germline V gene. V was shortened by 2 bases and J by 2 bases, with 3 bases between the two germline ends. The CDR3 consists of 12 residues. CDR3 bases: TGTGCCAGCAGCCAATCACAAGAGACCCAGTACTTC. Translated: CASSQSQETQYF. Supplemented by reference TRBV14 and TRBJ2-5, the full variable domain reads EAGVTQFPSHSVIEKGQTVTLRCDPISGHDNLYWYRRVMGKEIKFLLHFVKESKQDESGMPNNRFLAERTGGTYSTLKVQPAELEDSGVYFCASSQSQETQYFGPGTRLLVL.

CDR3 in amino acids: CASSSGPLAGIIHEQYF. The CDR3 region has the DNA TGTGCCAGCAGTTCCGGACCCCTAGCGGGGATTATTCACGAGCAGTACTTC. This chain links TRBV27 with TRBJ2-7, with 9 bases matching TRBD2. The V and J ends lost 4 bases and 5 bases, in that order; junction bases with no gene match: 15. This CDR3 has 17 residues. Germline CDR1 and CDR2: MNHEY and SMNVEV (reference sequence).

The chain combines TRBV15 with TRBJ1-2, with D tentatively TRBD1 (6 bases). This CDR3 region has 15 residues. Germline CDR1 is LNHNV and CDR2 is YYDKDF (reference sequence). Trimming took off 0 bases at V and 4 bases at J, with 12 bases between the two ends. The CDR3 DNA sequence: TGTGCCACCAGCAGAGATTTGGGGGCCGGCTATGGCTACACCTTC. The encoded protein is CATSRDLGAGYGYTF.

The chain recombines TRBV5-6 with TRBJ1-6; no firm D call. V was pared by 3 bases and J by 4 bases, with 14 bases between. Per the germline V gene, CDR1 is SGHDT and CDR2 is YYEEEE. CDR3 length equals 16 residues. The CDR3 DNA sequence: TGTGCCAGCAGCTCCTATCAGAGGAAGTATAATTCACCCCTCCACTTT. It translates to CASSSYQRKYNSPLHF. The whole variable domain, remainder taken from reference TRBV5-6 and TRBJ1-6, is DAGVTQSPTHLIKTRGQQVTLRCSPKSGHDTVSWYQQALGQGPQFIFQYYEEEERQRGNFPDRFSGHQFPNYSSELNVNALLLGDSALYLCASSSYQRKYNSPLHFGNGTRLTVT.

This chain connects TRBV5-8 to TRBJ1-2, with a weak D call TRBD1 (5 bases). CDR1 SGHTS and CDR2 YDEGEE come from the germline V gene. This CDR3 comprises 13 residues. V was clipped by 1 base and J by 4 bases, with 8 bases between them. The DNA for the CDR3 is TGTGCCAGCAGCTTGACAGGCCTCTATGGCTACACCTTC. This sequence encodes CASSLTGLYGYTF.

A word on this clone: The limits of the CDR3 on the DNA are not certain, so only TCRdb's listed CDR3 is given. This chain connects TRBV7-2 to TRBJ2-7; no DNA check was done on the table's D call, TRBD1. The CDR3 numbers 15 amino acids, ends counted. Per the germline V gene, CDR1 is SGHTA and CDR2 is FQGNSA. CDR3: CASSDPGTKFFGQYF.

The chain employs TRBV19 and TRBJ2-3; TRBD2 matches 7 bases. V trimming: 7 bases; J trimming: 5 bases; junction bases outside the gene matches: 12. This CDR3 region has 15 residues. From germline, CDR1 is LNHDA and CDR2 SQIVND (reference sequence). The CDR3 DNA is TGTGCCAGTACCTCTGAGCGGGGCAGCGTAGATACGCAGTATTTT. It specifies CASTSERGSVDTQYF.

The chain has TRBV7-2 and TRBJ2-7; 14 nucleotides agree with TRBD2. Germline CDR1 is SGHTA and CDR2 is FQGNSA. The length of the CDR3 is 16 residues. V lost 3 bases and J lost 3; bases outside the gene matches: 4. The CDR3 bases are TGTGCCAGCAGCTTCTCCGGACTAGCGGGGGGCTACGAGCAGTACTTC. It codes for CASSFSGLAGGYEQYF.

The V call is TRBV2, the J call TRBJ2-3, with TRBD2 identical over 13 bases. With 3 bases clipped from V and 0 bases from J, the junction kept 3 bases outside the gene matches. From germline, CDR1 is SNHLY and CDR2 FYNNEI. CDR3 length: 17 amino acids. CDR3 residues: CASSEGLAGYSTDTQYF. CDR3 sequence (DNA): TGTGCCAGCAGTGAGGGACTAGCGGGGTATAGCACAGATACGCAGTATTTT.

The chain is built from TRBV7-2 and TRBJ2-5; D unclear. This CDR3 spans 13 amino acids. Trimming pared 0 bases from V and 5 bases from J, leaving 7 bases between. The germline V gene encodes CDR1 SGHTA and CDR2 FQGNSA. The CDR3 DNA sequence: TGTGCCAGCAGCTTAGCTAGTTATGAGACCCAGTACTTC. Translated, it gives CASSLASYETQYF.

CDR3 in DNA: TGTGCCAGCACCGTAGCCGGGGAGCTGTTTTTT. Translating it yields CASTVAGELFF. The chain links TRBV12-3 or TRBV12-4 to TRBJ2-2, with D unclear. V lost 7 bases to trimming and J lost 6 bases, with 6 bases between them. This CDR3 has 11 amino acids.

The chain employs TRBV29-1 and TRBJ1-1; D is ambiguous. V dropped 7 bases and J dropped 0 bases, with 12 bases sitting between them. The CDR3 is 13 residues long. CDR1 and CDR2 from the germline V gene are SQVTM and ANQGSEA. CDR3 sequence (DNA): TGCAGCGGCTCCGAGGGCATGAACACTGAAGCTTTCTTT. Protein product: CSGSEGMNTEAFF.

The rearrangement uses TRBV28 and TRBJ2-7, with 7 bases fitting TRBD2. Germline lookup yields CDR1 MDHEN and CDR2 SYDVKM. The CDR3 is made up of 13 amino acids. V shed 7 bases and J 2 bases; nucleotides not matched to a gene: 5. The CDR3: CASNPSGTYEQYF. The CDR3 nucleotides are TGTGCCAGCAATCCCAGCGGGACCTACGAGCAGTACTTC.

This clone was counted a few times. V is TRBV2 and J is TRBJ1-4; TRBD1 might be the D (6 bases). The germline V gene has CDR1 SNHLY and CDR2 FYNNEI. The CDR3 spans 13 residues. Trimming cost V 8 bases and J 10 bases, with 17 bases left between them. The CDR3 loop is CASGLTGYGKLFF. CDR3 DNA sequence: TGTGCCAGCGGGCTAACAGGGTATGGAAAACTGTTTTTT.

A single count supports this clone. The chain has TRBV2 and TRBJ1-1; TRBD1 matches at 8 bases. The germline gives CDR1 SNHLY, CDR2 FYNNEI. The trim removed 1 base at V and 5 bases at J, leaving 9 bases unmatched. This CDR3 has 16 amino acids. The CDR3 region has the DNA TGTGCCAGCAGTGAAGGAGAGCAGGGGGCTAATACTGAAGCTTTCTTT. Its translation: CASSEGEQGANTEAFF.

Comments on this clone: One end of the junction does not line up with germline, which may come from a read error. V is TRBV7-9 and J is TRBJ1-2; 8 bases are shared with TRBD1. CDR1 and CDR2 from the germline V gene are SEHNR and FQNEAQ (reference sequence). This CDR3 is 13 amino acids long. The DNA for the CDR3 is TGTGCCAGCAGCCAGACAGGGGACTACGGCTACACCTTC. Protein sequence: CASSQTGDYGYTF.

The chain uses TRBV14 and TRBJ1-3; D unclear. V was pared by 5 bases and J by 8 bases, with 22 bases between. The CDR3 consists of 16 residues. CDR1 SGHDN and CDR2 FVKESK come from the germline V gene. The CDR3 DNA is TGTGCCAGCAGCGCCCGGAGGTCGGGGAGGGAGGACACCATATATTTT. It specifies CASSARRSGREDTIYF.

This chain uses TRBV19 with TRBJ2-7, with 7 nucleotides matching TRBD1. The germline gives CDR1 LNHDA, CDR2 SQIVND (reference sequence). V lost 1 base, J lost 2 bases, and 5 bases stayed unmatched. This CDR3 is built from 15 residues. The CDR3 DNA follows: TGTGCCAGTAGTATAGGACAGGGTGGAACCTACGAGCAGTACTTC. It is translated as CASSIGQGGTYEQYF. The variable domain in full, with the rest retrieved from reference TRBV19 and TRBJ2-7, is DGGITQSPKYLFRKEGQNVTLSCEQNLNHDAMYWYRQDPGQGLRLIYYSQIVNDFQKGDIAEGYSVSREKKESFPLTVTSAQKNPTAFYLCASSIGQGGTYEQYFGPGTRLTVT.

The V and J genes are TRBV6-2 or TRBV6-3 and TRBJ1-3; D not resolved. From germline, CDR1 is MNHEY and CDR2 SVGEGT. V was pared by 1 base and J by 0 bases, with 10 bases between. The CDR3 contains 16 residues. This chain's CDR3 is CASSYYSYFSGNTIYF. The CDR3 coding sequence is TGTGCCAGCAGTTACTACAGTTACTTCTCTGGAAACACCATATATTTT.

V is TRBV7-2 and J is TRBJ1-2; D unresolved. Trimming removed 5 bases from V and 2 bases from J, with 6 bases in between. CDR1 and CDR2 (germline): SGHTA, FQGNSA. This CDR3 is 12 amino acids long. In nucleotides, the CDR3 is TGTGCCAGCAGCCCCCAGAACTATGGCTACACCTTC. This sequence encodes CASSPQNYGYTF.

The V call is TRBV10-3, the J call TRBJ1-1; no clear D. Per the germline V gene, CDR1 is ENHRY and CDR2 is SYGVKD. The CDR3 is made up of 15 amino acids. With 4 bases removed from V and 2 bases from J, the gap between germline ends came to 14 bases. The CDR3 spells CAISVYEGLNTEAFF. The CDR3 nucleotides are TGTGCCATCAGTGTTTACGAGGGCCTCAACACTGAAGCTTTCTTT.

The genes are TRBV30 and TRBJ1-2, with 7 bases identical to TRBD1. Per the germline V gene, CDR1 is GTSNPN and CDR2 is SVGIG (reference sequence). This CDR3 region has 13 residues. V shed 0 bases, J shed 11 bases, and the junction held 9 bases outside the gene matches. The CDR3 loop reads CAWSVRRGIRYTF. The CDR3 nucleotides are TGTGCCTGGAGTGTACGCAGGGGGATCAGGTACACCTTC. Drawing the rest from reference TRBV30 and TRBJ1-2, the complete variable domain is SQTIHQWPATLVQPVGSPLSLECTVEGTSNPNLYWYRQAAGRGLQLLFYSVGIGQISSEVPQNLSASRPQDRQFILSSKKLLLSDSGFYLCAWSVRRGIRYTFGSGTRLTVV.

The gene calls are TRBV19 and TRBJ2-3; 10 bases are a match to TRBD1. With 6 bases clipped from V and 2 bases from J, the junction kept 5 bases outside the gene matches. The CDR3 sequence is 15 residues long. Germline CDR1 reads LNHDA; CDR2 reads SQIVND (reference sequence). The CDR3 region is CASRPGTGVTDTQYF. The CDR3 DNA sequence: TGTGCCAGTAGGCCCGGGACAGGGGTCACAGATACGCAGTATTTT.

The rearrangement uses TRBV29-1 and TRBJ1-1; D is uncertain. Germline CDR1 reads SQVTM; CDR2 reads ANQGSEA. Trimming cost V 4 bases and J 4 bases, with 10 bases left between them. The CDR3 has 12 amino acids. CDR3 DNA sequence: TGCAGCGTTGCCGACATCCGCACTGAAGCTTTCTTT. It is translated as CSVADIRTEAFF.

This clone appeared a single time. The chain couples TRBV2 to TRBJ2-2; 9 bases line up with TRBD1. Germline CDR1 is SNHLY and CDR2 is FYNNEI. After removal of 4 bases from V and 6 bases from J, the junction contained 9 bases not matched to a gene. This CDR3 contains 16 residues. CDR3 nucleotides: TGTGCCAGCAGTGCTACAGGGGGCGCGATGGCCGGGGAGCTGTTTTTT. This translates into CASSATGGAMAGELFF.

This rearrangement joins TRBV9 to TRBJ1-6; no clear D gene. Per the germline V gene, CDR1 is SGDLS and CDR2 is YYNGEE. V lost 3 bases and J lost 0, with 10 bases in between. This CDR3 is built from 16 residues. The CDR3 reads CASSARSNSYNSPLHF. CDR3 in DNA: TGTGCCAGCAGCGCTCGGTCCAACTCCTATAATTCACCCCTCCACTTT.